This TCR beta chain was identified during a study of blood T cells in healthy people across ages. Study observations and caveats: Roughly linearly, TCR beta diversity per million T cells fell as age increased. Because sorting was not performed, PBMCs prevented conclusive naive versus antigen-experienced comparison.

The V gene end was trimmed by 7 bases and the J gene end by 6 bases; junction bases not matched to a gene: 8. The germline CDR1 and CDR2 sequences are SQVTM and ANQGSEA. This CDR3 contains 12 residues. Then a second PCR, running about 7 to 11 cycles, was carried out with a sample-barcoded 5' primer and a J-beta primer mix. With 12 random nucleotides, a template-switch adaptor tagged each individual cDNA molecule. Each CDR3 protein is one row after TCRdb ran MiXCR on the 5' RACE reads. Of about 680,000 distinct CDR3 sequences listed, roughly 49% are singletons. As regards this clonotype: Its target is unknown.

Per sample, no less than 5.5 micrograms of total RNA were extracted. The J gene is TRBJ2-5, the V gene TRBV29-1, with 7 bases identical to TRBD2. The sequence came from a woman between 55 and 75 years old in good health. Sequenced input: blood. CDR3 region: CSAPAGEKTQYF. The CDR3 DNA follows: TGCAGCGCGCCCGCGGGAGAAAAGACCCAGTACTTC.